This TCR beta chain was observed in a study of Graves' ophthalmopathy and Graves' hyperthyroidism. Study-level information: At the time of initial diagnosis and before any treatment, peripheral blood was collected.

From germline, CDR1 is SQVTM and CDR2 ANQGSEA. Trimming removed 6 bases from V and 7 bases from J; junction bases left unmatched: 14. The CDR3 loop spans 14 amino acids. Using RNA transcripts, the TCR beta CDR3 regions were amplified. Investigators did first-round RT-PCR with HTBI primers, then second-round multiplex PCR. TCRdb re-derived calls from the multiplex PCR reads in MiXCR, one entry per CDR3 protein. The sample lists approximately 640,000 distinct CDR3 sequences; 35% to 45% were seen once. This chain joins TRBV29-1 and TRBJ1-2; 7 bases map to TRBD1. Specimen: peripheral blood. This TCR was recovered from an adult man with Graves' ophthalmopathy. The CDR3 loop is CSVADMRGHGGYTF. CDR3 DNA sequence: TGCAGCGTCGCCGATATGAGGGGGCATGGTGGCTACACCTTC. The variable domain in full, completed from reference TRBV29-1 and TRBJ1-2, reads SAVISQKPSRDICQRGTSLTIQCQVDSQVTMMFWYRQQPGQSLTLIATANQGSEATYESGFVIDKFPISRPNLTFSTLTVSNMSPEDSSIYLCSVADMRGHGGYTFGSGTRLTVV.